This TCR beta chain was retrieved from a study of OX40 agonist ivuxolimab in advanced cancers. Study-level information: While on treatment, patients had intravenous ivuxolimab at 0.01 to 10 mg/kg every 2 weeks. Each dose-escalation patient presented with hepatocellular carcinoma, melanoma, renal cell or head and neck cancer. The eligibility criteria allowed prior anti-PD-1, anti-PD-L1 or anti-CTLA-4 therapy, and approximately 42% had some.

Profiling relied on immunoSEQ multiplex PCR, and the TCRdb table lists in-frame clones only, not all of them. In the table there are roughly 50,000 clones, approximately 80% of which are singletons. The CDR3 has 11 amino acids. Germline CDR1 is DFQATT and CDR2 is SNEGSKA (reference sequence). V was trimmed by 0 bases and J by 5 bases, leaving 4 bases between them. The source of this sequence is an adult with an advanced solid tumor such as melanoma, head and neck, liver or kidney cancer. The source material was CD4+ or CD8+ T cells sorted from blood, sampled in a trial of the OX40 agonist ivuxolimab. The V call is TRBV20-1, the J call TRBJ2-5; D call uncertain. As DNA, the CDR3 is TGCAGTGCTAGAGAGTGGGAGACCCAGTACTTC. Encoded protein: CSAREWETQYF.